The subject of this entry is one T cell receptor beta chain. Its antigen is unknown. This entry belongs to a study of regulatory T cells in long-lasting Graves disease. Findings of the study overall: Lower TCR diversity characterized persistent Graves' patients relative to newly diagnosed patients.

CDR3-region Arm-PCR and iRepertoire HTBI primers produced the TCR beta libraries. TCRdb passed the multiplex PCR reads through MiXCR, listing each CDR3 protein once. This sample has some 420,000 distinct CDR3 sequences; about 20% occur once, and the top ten carry roughly 13%. Time point noted: persistent/refractory GD, antithyroid drugs over 5 years with positive TRAb. RNA extracted from PBMCs served as the sequencing template. This clonotype originated in a female donor with Graves disease. The sequenced sample was peripheral blood mononuclear cells (PBMCs), obtained when the disease was refractory, from a patient treated with antithyroid drugs.

CDR3 protein: CASRQREANEKLFF. Here the CDR3 DNA reads TGTGCCAGCAGACAGCGCGAGGCTAATGAAAAACTGTTTTTT. The V and J genes are TRBV2 and TRBJ1-4, with D hard to call. V was shortened by 6 bases and J by 3 bases, with 11 bases between the two germline ends. The germline V gene has CDR1 SNHLY and CDR2 FYNNEI. The CDR3 is 14 amino acids.